These 32 T cell receptor beta chains originate from one sample sequenced in a study of PD-L1 blockade in urothelial cancer. Produced via immunoSEQ multiplex PCR; TCRdb's table is partial and in-frame only. The table includes about 41,000 clones, 70% to 90% detected once. Stated time point: peripheral blood 6 weeks after treatment start. The specimen was PBMCs, collected around atezolizumab (anti-PD-L1) treatment. These receptor sequences come from a man between 65 and 79 years old with urothelial cancer.

The V call is TRBV2, the J call TRBJ1-3; D gene ambiguous. Trimming stripped 5 bases from V and 1 base from J, with 15 bases between. From germline, CDR1 is SNHLY and CDR2 FYNNEI. This CDR3 has 16 residues. The CDR3: CASSRGRSGSGNTIYF. For the CDR3, the DNA is TGTGCCAGCAGTCGCGGAAGATCGGGGTCTGGAAACACCATATATTTT. The variable domain in full, with the rest retrieved from reference TRBV2 and TRBJ1-3, is EPEVTQTPSHQVTQMGQEVILRCVPISNHLYFYWYRQILGQKVEFLVSFYNNEISEKSEIFDDQFSVERPDGSNFTLKIRSTKLEDSAMYFCASSRGRSGSGNTIYFGEGSWLTVV.

The chain combines TRBV7-2 with TRBJ1-2, with D perhaps matching TRBD1 (6 bases). The CDR3 sequence is 16 residues long. Germline values: CDR1 SGHTA, CDR2 FQGNSA. Trimming took 1 base from V and 2 from J, leaving 14 bases between them. The CDR3: CASSLVRTAQNYGYTF. The CDR3 DNA follows: TGTGCCAGCAGCTTAGTAAGGACAGCCCAGAACTATGGCTACACCTTC.

The rearrangement joins TRBV18 to TRBJ1-1, with 9 bases lining up with TRBD1. Looked up from germline, CDR1 is KGHSH and CDR2 is LQKENI. This CDR3 is 15 amino acids long. V was pared by 6 bases and J by 0 bases, with 5 bases of the junction left unmatched. CDR3: CASSRGTGLNTEAFF. CDR3 bases: TGTGCCAGCTCCCGGGGGACAGGGCTGAACACTGAAGCTTTCTTT. The full variable domain, rest sourced from reference TRBV18 and TRBJ1-1, is NAGVMQNPRHLVRRRGQEARLRCSPMKGHSHVYWYRQLPEEGLKFMVYLQKENIIDESGMPKERFSAEFPKEGPSILRIQQVVRGDSAAYFCASSRGTGLNTEAFFGQGTRLTVV.

The J gene is TRBJ2-1, the V gene TRBV5-1; D unclear. Trimming stripped 0 bases from V and 0 bases from J, with 13 bases between. The CDR3 sequence is 17 residues long. Germline loops: CDR1 SGHRS, CDR2 YFSETQ. The DNA for the CDR3 is TGCGCCAGCAGCTTGGGTATAGCCCCGAGCTCCTACAATGAGCAGTTCTTC. Protein sequence: CASSLGIAPSSYNEQFF.

This chain connects TRBV5-1 to TRBJ2-7, with 13 bases lining up with TRBD2. Germline lookup yields CDR1 SGHRS and CDR2 YFSETQ. The CDR3 runs to 16 residues. V was clipped by 3 bases and J by 4 bases; unmatched bases: 7. The chain's CDR3 is CASSSLAGGAPYEQYF. CDR3 sequence (DNA): TGCGCCAGCAGCTCACTAGCGGGAGGGGCCCCTTACGAGCAGTACTTC. The whole variable domain, remainder taken from reference TRBV5-1 and TRBJ2-7, is KAGVTQTPRYLIKTRGQQVTLSCSPISGHRSVSWYQQTPGQGLQFLFEYFSETQRNKGNFPGRFSGRQFSNSRSEMNVSTLELGDSALYLCASSSLAGGAPYEQYFGPGTRLTVT.

J is TRBJ2-7 and V is TRBV30; 11 bases are a match to TRBD2. Germline CDR1 and CDR2: GTSNPN and SVGIG (reference sequence). The ends lost 2 bases at V and 6 bases at J; junction bases unmatched: 6. The CDR3 spans 14 residues. The CDR3 DNA reads TGTGCCTGGAGTTTAGCGGGAGGGAAACTCGAGCAGTACTTC. This translates into CAWSLAGGKLEQYF.

The V call is TRBV29-1, the J call TRBJ2-3; a possible D gene is TRBD1 (5 bases). V was cut by 6 bases and J by 9 bases, with 10 bases left in between. Germline CDR1 is SQVTM and CDR2 is ANQGSEA. The CDR3 totals 10 residues. As DNA, the CDR3 is TGCAGCGTCTCTTGGGGCACGCAGTATTTT. It encodes CSVSWGTQYF.

CDR3 nucleotides: TGTGCCAGCAGCTTAGTAACTTCCGAGCAGTACTTC. This sequence encodes CASSLVTSEQYF. The chain has TRBV7-9 and TRBJ2-7, with no clear D. There are 12 residues in the CDR3. Germline CDR1 and CDR2: SEHNR and FQNEAQ (reference sequence). V was trimmed by 1 base and J by 6 bases, leaving 7 bases between them.

This chain joins TRBV14 and TRBJ1-2; the match to TRBD1 covers 10 bases. The CDR3 has 14 amino acids. The V gene's germline CDR1 is SGHDN and CDR2 FVKESK. J was trimmed by 7 bases and V by 2 bases; bases with no gene match: 4. CDR3 in amino acids: CASSQRDRGGGYTF. In DNA form, the CDR3 reads TGTGCCAGCAGCCAACGGGACAGGGGTGGTGGCTACACCTTC.

CDR3 amino acids: CASSFDQRTYGYTF. CDR3 DNA: TGTGCCAGCAGCTTTGACCAGCGAACCTATGGCTACACCTTC. V usage is TRBV7-9 and J usage is TRBJ1-2; no definite D call. Trimming pared 3 bases from V and 4 bases from J, leaving 12 bases between. Germline values: CDR1 SEHNR, CDR2 FQNEAQ (reference sequence). The CDR3 has 14 residues.

This clone was seen a few times. The chain is built from TRBV5-1 and TRBJ2-1; 7 bases agree with TRBD2. Per germline, CDR1 SGHRS and CDR2 YFSETQ. The junction had 8 bases not matched to a gene; V was cut back by 7 bases and J by 4 bases. This CDR3 spans 14 amino acids. CDR3 sequence (DNA): TGCGCCAGCGGAGTGGGAGGGCCGTACAATGAGCAGTTCTTC. It codes for CASGVGGPYNEQFF.

The chain joins TRBV6-4 to TRBJ2-4, with 7 bases aligning to TRBD1. The CDR3 consists of 16 residues. Unmatched junction bases numbered 8, after V lost 6 bases and J lost 0 bases. CDR1 is MRHNA, CDR2 SNTAGT, per germline. CDR3 sequence reads: CASRVQGPLAKNIQYF. The DNA of the CDR3 is TGTGCCAGCAGGGTACAGGGGCCCCTAGCCAAAAACATTCAGTACTTC.

The chain joins TRBV10-3 to TRBJ2-2; a weak D match, TRBD2 (6 bases). The CDR3 has 15 amino acids. CDR1 and CDR2 from the germline V gene are ENHRY and SYGVKD. Trimming stripped 6 bases from V and 5 bases from J, with 16 bases between. In DNA, the CDR3 is TGTGCCATCAGGGGCGGGAATCGAGGAACCGGGGAGCTGTTTTTT. Its translation: CAIRGGNRGTGELFF.

The chain has TRBV11-3 and TRBJ2-2, with D perhaps matching TRBD1 (5 bases). CDR1 is SGHNT and CDR2 is YENEEA in the germline V gene. This CDR3 has 14 residues. Trimming took off 7 bases at V and 4 bases at J, with 13 bases between the two ends. The CDR3 DNA sequence: TGTGCCAGCAAAATAGACAGTGCCACCGGGGAGCTGTTTTTT. Translation gives CASKIDSATGELFF.

The chain uses TRBV19 and TRBJ2-1, with 8 bases fitting TRBD2. J lost 5 bases, V lost 1 base, and 4 bases had no gene match. The CDR3 extends over 15 amino acids. Germline V gene lookup returns CDR1 LNHDA and CDR2 SQIVND (reference sequence). The CDR3 bases are TGTGCCAGTAGTATAGCAGCGGGAGTTCACAATGAGCAGTTCTTC. The encoded protein is CASSIAAGVHNEQFF.

The chain links TRBV5-1 to TRBJ1-1; maybe TRBD1 (5 bases). The V gene lost 1 base and the J gene lost 4 bases, with 14 bases spanning the gap. Germline CDR1 reads SGHRS; CDR2 reads YFSETQ. The CDR3 is 15 amino acids. The CDR3 protein is CASSLSRGMSTEAFF. In DNA form, the CDR3 reads TGCGCCAGCAGCTTGAGTCGGGGGATGAGCACTGAAGCTTTCTTT.

This clone occurred a few times. This sequence joins TRBV10-3 and TRBJ2-1; weak D call: TRBD2 (7 bases). The germline V gene encodes CDR1 ENHRY and CDR2 SYGVKD. The CDR3 is made up of 14 amino acids. Trimming pared 3 bases from V and 6 bases from J, leaving 12 bases between. CDR3 protein: CAISDRGGGNEQFF. Written as DNA, the CDR3 is TGTGCCATCAGTGACAGGGGAGGGGGCAATGAGCAGTTCTTC.

The sample holds one count of this clone. The rearrangement links TRBV11-2 to TRBJ2-7; D may be TRBD1 (5 bases). V was shortened by 8 bases and J by 0 bases, with 11 bases between the two germline ends. The CDR3 totals 13 residues. Germline CDR1 reads SGHAT; CDR2 reads FQNNGV. The CDR3 bases are TGTGCCAGCCGCGTAGGGGCCTCCTACGAGCAGTACTTC. Translation gives CASRVGASYEQYF. The variable domain in full, completed from reference TRBV11-2 and TRBJ2-7, reads EAGVAQSPRYKIIEKRQSVAFWCNPISGHATLYWYQQILGQGPKLLIQFQNNGVVDDSQLPKDRFSAERLKGVDSTLKIQPAKLEDSAVYLCASRVGASYEQYFGPGTRLTVT.

The chain is built from TRBV6-1 and TRBJ2-1, with 7 bases aligning to TRBD2. Germline CDR1 reads MNHNS; CDR2 reads SASEGT. The junction had 9 bases not matched to a gene; V was cut back by 7 bases and J by 12 bases. CDR3 length equals 12 residues. CDR3 nucleotide sequence: TGTGCCAGCACCTGGGGGGGTGAACGGCAGTTCTTC. This translates into CASTWGGERQFF.

The V gene is TRBV6-1, the J gene TRBJ2-7, with TRBD2 matching over 8 bases. The CDR3 has 15 amino acids. The trim removed 3 bases at V and 5 bases at J, leaving 9 bases unmatched. Germline CDR1 reads MNHNS; CDR2 reads SASEGT. CDR3 DNA sequence: TGTGCCAGCAGTGACACAACCGGGACTAGGAACGAGCAGTACTTC. Protein sequence: CASSDTTGTRNEQYF.

The chain joins TRBV9 to TRBJ2-3; TRBD2 aligns across 10 bases. CDR1 is SGDLS, CDR2 YYNGEE, per germline. V was pared by 0 bases and J by 5 bases, with 6 bases of the junction left unmatched. This CDR3 spans 16 amino acids. The CDR3 sequence is CASSVASGRAEDTQYF. Written as DNA, the CDR3 is TGTGCCAGCAGCGTAGCCAGCGGGAGGGCCGAAGATACGCAGTATTTT. The whole variable domain, remainder taken from reference TRBV9 and TRBJ2-3, is DSGVTQTPKHLITATGQRVTLRCSPRSGDLSVYWYQQSLDQGLQFLIQYYNGEERAKGNILERFSAQQFPDLHSELNLSSLELGDSALYFCASSVASGRAEDTQYFGPGTRLTVL.

The genes are TRBV4-2 and TRBJ1-4; D ambiguous. The V gene's germline CDR1 is LGHNA and CDR2 YNFKEQ. V lost 0 bases to trimming and J lost 0 bases, with 11 bases between them. This CDR3 contains 17 residues. CDR3 loop: CASSQDGRIATNEKLFF. In nucleotides, the CDR3 is TGTGCCAGCAGCCAAGATGGGAGGATTGCAACTAATGAAAAACTGTTTTTT.

The V call is TRBV11-2, the J call TRBJ1-2, with D possibly matching TRBD1 (6 bases). V was trimmed by 3 bases and J by 2 bases, leaving 10 bases between them. CDR3 length equals 14 residues. Germline assignment: CDR1 SGHAT and CDR2 FQNNGV. As DNA, the CDR3 is TGTGCCAGCAGCTTGACAGGCATGAACTATGGCTACACCTTC. Protein product: CASSLTGMNYGYTF. The variable domain in full, completed from reference TRBV11-2 and TRBJ1-2, reads EAGVAQSPRYKIIEKRQSVAFWCNPISGHATLYWYQQILGQGPKLLIQFQNNGVVDDSQLPKDRFSAERLKGVDSTLKIQPAKLEDSAVYLCASSLTGMNYGYTFGSGTRLTVV.

In this sample, this clone turned up a few times. The chain couples TRBV29-1 to TRBJ1-1, with D uncertain. Germline values: CDR1 SQVTM, CDR2 ANQGSEA. The V and J ends lost 7 bases and 5 bases respectively, with 17 bases between them. This CDR3 spans 13 amino acids. CDR3 loop: CSASSGGVTEAFF. CDR3 coding DNA: TGCAGCGCGAGCAGCGGTGGTGTGACTGAAGCTTTCTTT.

The gene calls are TRBV6-5 and TRBJ1-4; tentatively, D is TRBD1 (6 bases). Germline V lookup: CDR1 MNHEY, CDR2 SVGAGI. The CDR3 is 16 amino acids. The V end was cut by 3 bases, the J end by 5 bases, with 16 bases between. The CDR3 DNA reads as TGTGCCAGCAGTTATTCCGGGGGGCAGGCGAATGAAAAACTGTTTTTT. Its protein product is CASSYSGGQANEKLFF.

The chain recombines TRBV30 with TRBJ1-1; D remains unclear. CDR3 length: 13 residues. The germline V and J ends were trimmed by 3 bases and 0 bases, with 8 bases remaining between them. Per germline, CDR1 GTSNPN and CDR2 SVGIG (reference sequence). Written as DNA, the CDR3 is TGTGCCTGGAGGGGCTCGTTGAACACTGAAGCTTTCTTT. It is translated as CAWRGSLNTEAFF.

This sequence joins TRBV27 and TRBJ2-1; 10 bases match TRBD2. The CDR3 is 15 amino acids. With 6 bases clipped from V and 8 bases from J, the junction kept 10 bases outside the gene matches. Germline lookup yields CDR1 MNHEY and CDR2 SMNVEV (reference sequence). This chain's CDR3 is CASRFEAGGKDEQFF. The CDR3 bases are TGTGCCAGCAGGTTCGAAGCGGGAGGGAAGGATGAGCAGTTCTTC.

This chain connects TRBV6-5 to TRBJ1-4; D is perhaps TRBD1 (6 bases). This CDR3 region has 14 residues. Deletions cut 4 bases from V and 6 bases from J, with 12 bases between. The germline V gene encodes CDR1 MNHEY and CDR2 SVGAGI. CDR3 in DNA: TGTGCCAGCAGTTCCCAGGGGTATCATGAAAAACTGTTTTTT. This sequence encodes CASSSQGYHEKLFF.

This clone was detected once. The rearrangement joins TRBV2 to TRBJ1-4; D remains unclear. Germline CDR1 is SNHLY and CDR2 is FYNNEI. Trimming left V 8 bases short and J 8 bases short, with 15 bases between. This CDR3 has 13 amino acids. The CDR3 loop is CASCNIVREKLFF. The CDR3 DNA sequence: TGTGCCAGCTGTAACATCGTCAGGGAAAAACTGTTTTTT.

The rearrangement joins TRBV30 to TRBJ2-3, with D possibly TRBD2 on 5 matching bases. The ends were cut back, 2 bases at V and 5 bases at J, with 14 bases in the middle. This CDR3 has 14 residues. Germline CDR1 is GTSNPN and CDR2 is SVGIG (reference sequence). The CDR3 nucleotides are TGTGCCTGGAGTTTAGGACTGGCTGAAGATACGCAGTATTTT. It encodes CAWSLGLAEDTQYF.

The chain couples TRBV2 to TRBJ1-5; 7 bases fit TRBD1. The CDR3 loop spans 13 amino acids. CDR1 SNHLY and CDR2 FYNNEI come from the germline V gene. The V and J ends lost 9 bases and 3 bases, in that order; junction bases with no gene match: 5. Here the CDR3 DNA reads TGTGCCAGTGAACAGGGGACCAATCAGCCCCAGCATTTT. Translation: CASEQGTNQPQHF.

The chain employs TRBV18 and TRBJ1-5; TRBD1 matches at 8 bases. The germline V gene encodes CDR1 KGHSH and CDR2 LQKENI. V was clipped by 5 bases and J by 3 bases; unmatched bases: 3. The CDR3 loop spans 14 amino acids. Here the CDR3 reads CASSSGGSNQPQHF. The CDR3, as DNA: TGTGCCAGCTCATCAGGGGGCTCCAATCAGCCCCAGCATTTT.